Below, 11 T cell receptor beta chains from the same sample are listed, as sequenced in a study of shared clonotypes between healthy human individuals. Positive CCR7 selection of CD45RO-negative cells yielded the naive CD8 cells, and terminally differentiated effector memory CD45RA+ cells were excluded. The protocol was immunoSEQ multiplex PCR, while the TCRdb copy is restricted to in-frame clones and leaves out a portion. The repertoire holds about 1.9 million clones, with approximately 92% as singletons. Sequences were obtained from naive CD8+ T cells from PBMCs. All receptors come from a man in his late teens or twenties in good health. Some clones in this sample may be carry-over from other donors' samples.

The chain links TRBV6-1 to TRBJ1-5; D call uncertain. From germline, CDR1 is MNHNS and CDR2 SASEGT. The CDR3 has 15 amino acids. Trimming cost V 7 bases and J 4 bases, with 17 bases left between them. CDR3 loop: CASTPHRASNQPQHF. The CDR3 coding sequence is TGTGCCAGCACCCCCCACCGGGCCTCGAATCAGCCCCAGCATTTT.

The chain recombines TRBV7-2 with TRBJ2-1, with 12 bases lining up with TRBD2. The junction had 8 bases not matched to a gene; V was cut back by 4 bases and J by 1 base. The CDR3 extends over 18 amino acids. Per germline, CDR1 SGHTA and CDR2 FQGNSA. This chain's CDR3 is CASSSSPLAGGSYNEQFF. In DNA form, the CDR3 reads TGTGCCAGCAGCTCATCGCCCCTAGCGGGAGGGTCCTACAATGAGCAGTTCTTC.

V and J are TRBV27 and TRBJ2-1; unclear D gene. Trimming stripped 2 bases from V and 6 bases from J, with 8 bases between. Germline V lookup: CDR1 MNHEY, CDR2 SMNVEV (reference sequence). The CDR3 length is 13 residues. The CDR3, as DNA: TGTGCCAGCAGTTTAGCTAGTACCAATGAGCAGTTCTTC. Its protein product is CASSLASTNEQFF.

This chain connects TRBV21-1 to TRBJ2-3; TRBD2 was called by the table and not checked on the DNA. TRBV21-1 constitutes a pseudogene. The CDR3 consists of 12 residues. The CDR3 sequence: CASSRETDTQYF. CDR3 DNA: TGTGCCAGCAGTCGAGAGACAGATACGCAGTATTTT.

This clone appeared a few times. The chain uses TRBV19 and TRBJ1-1, with D tentatively TRBD1 (6 bases). Trimming shortened V by 5 bases and J by 0 bases, and 13 bases separated the two germline ends. Germline CDR1 and CDR2: LNHDA and SQIVND (reference sequence). CDR3 length equals 15 residues. The CDR3 spells CASSYIRGVNTEAFF. The DNA of the CDR3 is TGTGCCAGTAGTTATATAAGGGGGGTGAACACTGAAGCTTTCTTT.

This clone was observed a single time. This rearrangement joins TRBV27 to TRBJ2-2; unclear D gene. The CDR3 is 21 amino acids. With 1 base removed from V and 0 bases from J, the gap between germline ends came to 24 bases. Germline lookup yields CDR1 MNHEY and CDR2 SMNVEV (reference sequence). CDR3 sequence: CASSLFRITELQPTNTGELFF. The CDR3 DNA sequence: TGTGCCAGCAGTTTATTCCGCATCACAGAACTCCAACCCACGAACACCGGGGAGCTGTTTTTT.

The chain combines TRBV27 with TRBJ2-5, with a possible D match to TRBD2 (6 bases). The germline gives CDR1 MNHEY, CDR2 SMNVEV (reference sequence). This CDR3 spans 13 amino acids. V was trimmed by 7 bases and J by 3 bases, leaving 12 bases between them. CDR3 nucleotide sequence: TGTGCCAGCATTCACCCGGGGGAAGAGACCCAGTACTTC. Protein product: CASIHPGEETQYF.

This rearrangement joins TRBV19 to TRBJ2-2; D unresolved. There are 12 residues in the CDR3. Germline V gene data show CDR1 as LNHDA and CDR2 as SQIVND (reference sequence). Trimming stripped 3 bases from V and 7 bases from J, with 6 bases between. CDR3 region: CASSIEGGELFF. In DNA form, the CDR3 reads TGTGCCAGTAGTATTGAAGGCGGGGAGCTGTTTTTT.

The genes are TRBV2 and TRBJ2-7; 8 nucleotides agree with TRBD1. The CDR3 is made up of 15 amino acids. Per germline, CDR1 SNHLY and CDR2 FYNNEI. V lost 6 bases and J lost 0; bases outside the gene matches: 7. CDR3 sequence (DNA): TGTGCCAGCAGGCCAGGGGGCGCCCCCTCCTACGAGCAGTACTTC. This gives the protein CASRPGGAPSYEQYF. The whole variable domain, remainder taken from reference TRBV2 and TRBJ2-7, is EPEVTQTPSHQVTQMGQEVILRCVPISNHLYFYWYRQILGQKVEFLVSFYNNEISEKSEIFDDQFSVERPDGSNFTLKIRSTKLEDSAMYFCASRPGGAPSYEQYFGPGTRLTVT.

This clone was seen only once. V gene TRBV10-2 combines with J gene TRBJ2-7; no clear D. The CDR3 loop spans 13 amino acids. Germline values: CDR1 WSHSY, CDR2 SAAADI. V was clipped by 8 bases and J by 7 bases, with 18 bases between them. CDR3 amino acids: CASLAEPLGEQYF. The DNA for the CDR3 is TGCGCCAGCCTGGCAGAACCCCTGGGGGAGCAGTACTTC.

The V and J genes are TRBV7-9 and TRBJ1-3; D uncertain. From germline, CDR1 is SEHNR and CDR2 FQNEAQ (reference sequence). The CDR3 runs 15 residues. V was cut by 4 bases and J by 4 bases, with 14 bases left in between. The CDR3, as DNA: TGTGCCAGCAGCTCCTCGGGTCAACGGGGAAACACCATATATTTT. Translating it yields CASSSSGQRGNTIYF. The full variable domain, rest sourced from reference TRBV7-9 and TRBJ1-3, is DTGVSQNPRHKITKRGQNVTFRCDPISEHNRLYWYRQTLGQGPEFLTYFQNEAQLEKSRLLSDRFSAERPKGSFSTLEIQRTEQGDSAMYLCASSSSGQRGNTIYFGEGSWLTVV.